This T cell receptor beta chain was retrieved from a study of cytomegalovirus exposure and HLA in healthy donors. Study-level points and caveats: Available immune exposure information covered CMV serostatus only.

As concerns this clone: The antigen is not known.

PCR used 60 Vbeta primers and 13 Jbeta primers. TCRdb's copy holds only in-frame clones and misses some; the assay was immunoSEQ multiplex PCR. Of around 230,000 clones listed, roughly 84% are singletons. Germline CDR1 is SGHDN and CDR2 is FVKESK. V shed 1 base, J shed 2 bases, and the junction held 4 bases outside the gene matches. CDR3 length equals 16 residues. The sequenced sample consisted of PBMCs. The J gene is TRBJ2-1, the V gene TRBV14, with 8 bases identical to TRBD2. The TCR originated in a girl aged 2-15 years in good health and CMV-seronegative. The CDR3 loop is CASSQGRAGAYNEQFF. The CDR3 DNA reads as TGTGCCAGCAGCCAAGGTCGAGCGGGAGCCTACAATGAGCAGTTCTTC.